The 28 T cell receptor beta chains in this list originate from one sample, sequenced in a study of Ad26.COV2.S vaccination and SARS-CoV-2 variants. Only in-frame clones appear in the TCRdb table, and some are missing; sequencing was by immunoSEQ multiplex PCR. The sample has around 450,000 clones, approximately 89% seen once. The treatment here: around 19 received Ad26.COV2.S at low or high dose, single or two shots; 5 received placebo; per-sample allocation not given. After the first vaccine or placebo injection, samples were drawn on day 63. Source: peripheral blood, taken in a trial of Ad26.COV2.S vaccine versus placebo. All receptors come from a person between 18 and 65 years old who received the Ad26.COV2.S COVID-19 vaccine or a placebo.

The V call is TRBV7-2, the J call TRBJ1-3; the D gene is possibly TRBD1 (6 bases). The CDR3 contains 16 residues. Trimming stripped 5 bases from V and 4 bases from J, with 18 bases between. The V gene's germline CDR1 is SGHTA and CDR2 FQGNSA. The CDR3 bases are TGTGCCAGCAGCACCGTGAGGGGGTCGGCCGGAAACACCATATATTTT. The encoded protein is CASSTVRGSAGNTIYF.

This clone came up once. The chain couples TRBV18 to TRBJ2-3; tentatively, D is TRBD2 (5 bases). V lost 3 bases to trimming and J lost 0 bases, with 19 bases between them. Germline V gene lookup returns CDR1 KGHSH and CDR2 LQKENI. This CDR3 is 18 amino acids long. CDR3 DNA: TGTGCCAGCTCACCGCGAGTTTTGAGGGAGACTAGCACAGATACGCAGTATTTT. It codes for CASSPRVLRETSTDTQYF.

V usage is TRBV29-1 and J usage is TRBJ2-3, with a possible D match to TRBD2 (6 bases). V dropped 6 bases and J dropped 5 bases, with 21 bases sitting between them. The germline V gene encodes CDR1 SQVTM and CDR2 ANQGSEA. CDR3 length: 15 amino acids. CDR3 in amino acids: CSVGTLSIIKDTQYF. The DNA of the CDR3 is TGCAGCGTCGGGACTCTCTCTATTATTAAAGATACGCAGTATTTT.

J is TRBJ1-3 and V is TRBV28, with TRBD1 matching 8 bases. Looked up from germline, CDR1 is MDHEN and CDR2 is SYDVKM. The CDR3 sequence is 16 residues long. Trimming cost V 4 bases and J 4 bases; bases outside gene matches: 9. CDR3 sequence reads: CASSSYGQGAGNTIYF. Here the CDR3 DNA reads TGTGCCAGCAGTTCGTACGGACAGGGTGCGGGAAACACCATATATTTT.

The chain recombines TRBV5-1 with TRBJ1-1, with D possibly being TRBD1 (5 bases). The germline V gene encodes CDR1 SGHRS and CDR2 YFSETQ. This CDR3 contains 14 residues. Trimming removed 5 bases at V and 1 base at J, with 12 bases between. The CDR3 sequence is CASRSGGTNTEAFF. The CDR3 DNA follows: TGCGCCAGCAGGAGTGGAGGGACGAACACTGAAGCTTTCTTT.

This clone is a singleton in its sample. The V and J genes are TRBV4-1 and TRBJ2-2; 14 bases match TRBD2. Trimming took 3 bases from V and 2 from J; bases not matched to a gene: 17. The CDR3 consists of 22 residues. Germline CDR1 and CDR2: MGHRA and YSYEKL. The DNA of the CDR3 is TGCGCCAGCAGCCACACCAACCGGCCGGGACTAGCGGGAGTGCCCAACACCGGGGAGCTGTTTTTT. Its translation is CASSHTNRPGLAGVPNTGELFF.

The rearrangement links TRBV3-1 (or the pseudogene TRBV3-2) to TRBJ2-3; 7 positions match TRBD1. This CDR3 spans 17 amino acids. CDR1 LGHDT and CDR2 YNNKEL come from the germline V gene (reference sequence). The V segment lost 2 bases and the J segment 2 bases; nucleotides outside the gene matches: 10. CDR3 sequence: CASSQIYQQGYTDTQYF. CDR3 DNA sequence: TGTGCCAGCAGCCAAATATATCAACAGGGGTACACAGATACGCAGTATTTT.

This chain joins TRBV27 and TRBJ2-7, with a weak D call TRBD1 (6 bases). Deletions cut 6 bases from V and 3 bases from J, with 15 bases between. The CDR3 contains 14 residues. CDR1 is MNHEY and CDR2 is SMNVEV in the germline V gene (reference sequence). The CDR3 DNA reads TGTGCCAGCAGCCCCATTGGCAGGGGCTACGAGCAGTACTTC. Amino acid sequence: CASSPIGRGYEQYF.

The rearrangement links TRBV15 to TRBJ2-5; D call uncertain. Trimming stripped 4 bases from V and 5 bases from J, with 14 bases between. This CDR3 region has 14 residues. Germline V gene lookup returns CDR1 LNHNV and CDR2 YYDKDF (reference sequence). CDR3 amino acids: CATSTEDLFETQYF. CDR3 nucleotides: TGTGCCACCAGCACCGAGGACCTGTTTGAGACCCAGTACTTC.

The chain joins TRBV7-2 to TRBJ1-1, with D perhaps TRBD1 (6 bases). There are 12 residues in the CDR3. Germline loops: CDR1 SGHTA, CDR2 FQGNSA. CDR3 sequence: CALGDNWTEAFF. Written as DNA, the CDR3 is TGTGCACTAGGGGACAATTGGACTGAAGCTTTCTTT.

This sequence joins TRBV6-5 and TRBJ2-7; D is perhaps TRBD2 (7 bases). CDR1 and CDR2 (germline): MNHEY, SVGAGI. This CDR3 is 12 amino acids long. The ends were cut back, 7 bases at V and 4 bases at J, with 11 bases in the middle. CDR3 in amino acids: CASKGGRYEQYF. In nucleotides, the CDR3 is TGTGCCAGCAAGGGGGGGAGGTACGAGCAGTACTTC.

The V gene is TRBV7-9, the J gene TRBJ1-4; D is uncertain. V was shortened by 0 bases and J by 5 bases, with 10 bases between the two germline ends. This CDR3 has 15 residues. Germline V gene lookup returns CDR1 SEHNR and CDR2 FQNEAQ (reference sequence). Written as DNA, the CDR3 is TGTGCCAGCAGCTTAGCGATAGGCTTGAATGAAAAACTGTTTTTT. Translation gives CASSLAIGLNEKLFF.

The chain has TRBV27 and TRBJ2-7; the D is unclear. Germline V gene lookup returns CDR1 MNHEY and CDR2 SMNVEV (reference sequence). CDR3 size: 16 residues. V was pared by 4 bases and J by 1 base, with 17 bases between. CDR3 nucleotide sequence: TGTGCCAGCAGTTCCTCAGTGGGTCTAATATCCTACGAGCAGTACGTC. Translation: CASSSSVGLISYEQYV.

The rearrangement uses TRBV7-8 and TRBJ1-6, with D hard to call. V was pared by 0 bases and J by 2 bases, with 8 bases between. The CDR3 contains 16 residues. The germline CDR1 and CDR2 sequences are SGHVS and FQNEAQ. The CDR3: CASSLASVTYNSPLHF. CDR3 nucleotides: TGTGCCAGCAGCTTAGCGTCGGTGACCTATAATTCACCCCTCCACTTT.

The rearrangement links TRBV29-1 to TRBJ2-4, with D unclear. Looked up from germline, CDR1 is SQVTM and CDR2 is ANQGSEA. This CDR3 contains 11 residues. V was clipped by 7 bases and J by 8 bases, with 12 bases between them. Here the CDR3 DNA reads TGCAGCGCCCAGACCGATGACATTCAGTACTTC. Protein product: CSAQTDDIQYF.

A single count supports this clone. The junction does not match germline at one end; this may be a read error. The rearrangement links TRBV4-3 to TRBJ2-1; TRBD2 agrees at 10 bases. Per germline, CDR1 LGHNA and CDR2 YSLEER. There are 17 residues in the CDR3. CDR3 nucleotide sequence: TGCGCCAGCAGCCAAGATGGGGCTAGCGGGAGTTACAGTGAGCAGTTCTTC. It translates to CASSQDGASGSYSEQFF.

This clone was seen more than once but under ten times. Written as DNA, the CDR3 is TGTGCCAGCAGCTTAGGACCAAACAATGAGCAGTTCTTC. Amino acid sequence: CASSLGPNNEQFF. V gene TRBV5-5 combines with J gene TRBJ2-1; no clear D gene. The CDR3 has 13 amino acids. Looked up from germline, CDR1 is SGHKS and CDR2 is YYEKEE (reference sequence). Trimming shortened V by 2 bases and J by 5 bases, and 8 bases separated the two germline ends.

The V and J genes are TRBV27 and TRBJ1-4, with D possibly matching TRBD1 (6 bases). Between the trimmed V and J ends, which lost 6 bases and 8 bases, there was a span of 19 bases. The CDR3 has 15 residues. Germline CDR1 is MNHEY and CDR2 is SMNVEV (reference sequence). CDR3 protein: CASSLVGGGAEKLFF. The CDR3 DNA follows: TGTGCCAGCAGCCTGGTGGGGGGGGGCGCGGAAAAACTGTTTTTT.

The chain joins TRBV7-2 to TRBJ1-2; D is ambiguous. Germline CDR1 SGHTA, CDR2 FQGNSA. The V end lost 1 base, the J end lost 8 bases, and 11 bases lay between the germline ends. This CDR3 has 13 residues. The CDR3 DNA is TGTGCCAGCAGCTTAGTAGGGCAGAGCGGCTACACCTTC. Amino acids: CASSLVGQSGYTF.

This rearrangement joins TRBV28 to TRBJ2-7; D may be TRBD2 (7 bases). Germline V gene data show CDR1 as MDHEN and CDR2 as SYDVKM. This CDR3 comprises 16 residues. The ends were cut back, 8 bases at V and 6 bases at J, with 26 bases in the middle. The DNA for the CDR3 is TGTGCCAGCTGGGGGGGCCTGCTATTCTCCGTCGGCGAGCAGTACTTC. Its translation is CASWGGLLFSVGEQYF.

The CDR3 loop reads CSVAFLPSTPGLAREQYF. As DNA, the CDR3 is TGCAGCGTTGCATTCCTACCGTCCACCCCGGGACTAGCGCGGGAGCAGTACTTC. V gene TRBV29-1 combines with J gene TRBJ2-7; TRBD2 matches at 10 bases. Germline V gene lookup returns CDR1 SQVTM and CDR2 ANQGSEA. This CDR3 has 18 amino acids. J gave up 7 bases and V 4 bases, and 22 bases lay outside the gene matches.

V and J are TRBV15 and TRBJ2-5, with D tentatively TRBD1 or TRBD2 (5 bases each). CDR3 length: 15 amino acids. V lost 1 base, J lost 0 bases, and 9 bases lay in between. Germline assignment: CDR1 LNHNV and CDR2 YYDKDF (reference sequence). CDR3 DNA sequence: TGTGCCACCAGCAGAGTGCTGGGGGACCAAGAGACCCAGTACTTC. Residues: CATSRVLGDQETQYF.

The genes are TRBV4-3 and TRBJ1-4; the D is unclear. The CDR3 covers 16 residues. V lost 2 bases, J lost 8 bases, and 18 bases lay in between. Germline CDR1 reads LGHNA; CDR2 reads YSLEER. This CDR3 is CASSQIIAASVEKLFF. DNA of the CDR3: TGCGCCAGCAGCCAAATCATCGCAGCGTCCGTCGAAAAACTGTTTTTT.

V and J are TRBV2 and TRBJ1-5; D might be TRBD1 (5 bases). This CDR3 spans 13 amino acids. Trimming shortened V by 1 base and J by 7 bases, and 8 bases separated the two germline ends. CDR1 and CDR2 from the germline V gene are SNHLY and FYNNEI. This chain's CDR3 is CASSEVGEQPQHF. The CDR3 nucleotides are TGTGCCAGCAGTGAAGTAGGGGAGCAGCCCCAGCATTTT.

V is TRBV6-4 and J is TRBJ1-3; D is unclear. CDR1 is MRHNA and CDR2 is SNTAGT in the germline V gene. This CDR3 has 14 amino acids. Deletions cut 9 bases from V and 0 bases from J, with 12 bases between. The CDR3 protein is CARRSRGSGNTIYF. The CDR3 region has the DNA TGTGCCAGAAGATCTCGGGGCTCTGGAAACACCATATATTTT.

V gene TRBV12-3 or TRBV12-4 combines with J gene TRBJ1-2; perhaps TRBD1 as D (6 bases). The CDR3 loop spans 12 amino acids. Trimming shortened V by 5 bases and J by 8 bases, and 12 bases separated the two germline ends. CDR3 residues: CASSRTGYGYTF. The CDR3 DNA reads as TGTGCCAGCAGTCGTACAGGGTACGGCTACACCTTC.

The chain is built from TRBV24-1 and TRBJ2-3; perhaps TRBD1 as D (6 bases). The length of the CDR3 is 18 residues. CDR1 and CDR2 (germline): KGHDR, SFDVKD. V was trimmed by 3 bases and J by 1 base, leaving 19 bases between them. In DNA form, the CDR3 reads TGTGCCACCAGTGATGTTGGGGCAAACAGGGCAGGCACAGATACGCAGTATTTT. Its translation: CATSDVGANRAGTDTQYF.

The rearrangement links TRBV7-3 to TRBJ2-5, with D possibly being TRBD1 or TRBD2 (5 bases each). The CDR3 sequence is 16 residues long. Deletions cut 1 base from V and 5 bases from J, with 17 bases between. Germline assignment: CDR1 SGHTA and CDR2 FQGTGA. The CDR3 nucleotides are TGTGCCAGCAGCTTAAGAAGATGGGGGAGAGCCGAGACCCAGTACTTC. Protein product: CASSLRRWGRAETQYF.